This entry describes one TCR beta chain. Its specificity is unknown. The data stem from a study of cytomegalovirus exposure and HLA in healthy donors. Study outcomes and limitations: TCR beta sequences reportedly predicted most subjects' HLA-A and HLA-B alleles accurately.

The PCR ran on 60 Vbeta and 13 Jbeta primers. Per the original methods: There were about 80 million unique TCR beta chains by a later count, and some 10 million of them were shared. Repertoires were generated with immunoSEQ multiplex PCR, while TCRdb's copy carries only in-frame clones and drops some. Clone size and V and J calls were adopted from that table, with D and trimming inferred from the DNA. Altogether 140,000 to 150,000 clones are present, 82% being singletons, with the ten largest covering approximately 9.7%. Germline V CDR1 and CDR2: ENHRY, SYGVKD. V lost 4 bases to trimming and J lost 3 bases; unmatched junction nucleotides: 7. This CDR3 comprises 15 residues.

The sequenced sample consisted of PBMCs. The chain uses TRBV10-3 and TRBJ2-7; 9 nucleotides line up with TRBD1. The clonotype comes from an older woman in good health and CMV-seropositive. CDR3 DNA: TGTGCCATCAGTGCGACCGGGACAGGGAGCTACGAGCAGTACTTC. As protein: CAISATGTGSYEQYF.